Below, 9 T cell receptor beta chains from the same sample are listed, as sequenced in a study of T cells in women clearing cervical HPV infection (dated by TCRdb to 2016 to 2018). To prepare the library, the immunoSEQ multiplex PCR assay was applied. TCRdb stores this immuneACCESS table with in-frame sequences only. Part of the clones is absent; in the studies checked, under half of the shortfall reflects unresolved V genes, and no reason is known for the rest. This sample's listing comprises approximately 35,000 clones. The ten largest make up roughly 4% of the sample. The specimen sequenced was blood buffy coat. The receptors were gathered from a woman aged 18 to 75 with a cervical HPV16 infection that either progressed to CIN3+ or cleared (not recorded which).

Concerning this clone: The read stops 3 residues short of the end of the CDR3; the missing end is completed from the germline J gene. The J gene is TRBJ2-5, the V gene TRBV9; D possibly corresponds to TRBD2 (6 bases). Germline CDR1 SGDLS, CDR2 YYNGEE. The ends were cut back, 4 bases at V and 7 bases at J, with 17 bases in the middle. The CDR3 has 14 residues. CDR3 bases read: TGTGCCAGCAGCTCGCCGGGACTTACAGGGACC. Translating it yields CASSSPGLTGT. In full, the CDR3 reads CASSSPGLTGTQYF.

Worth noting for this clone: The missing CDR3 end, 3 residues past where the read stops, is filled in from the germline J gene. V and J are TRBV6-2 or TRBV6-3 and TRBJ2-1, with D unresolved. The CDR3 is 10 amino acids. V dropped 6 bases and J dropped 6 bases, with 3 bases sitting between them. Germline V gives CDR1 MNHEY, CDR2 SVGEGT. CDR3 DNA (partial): TGTGCCAGCAGACTCAATGAG. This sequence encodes CASRLNE. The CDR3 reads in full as CASRLNEQFF.

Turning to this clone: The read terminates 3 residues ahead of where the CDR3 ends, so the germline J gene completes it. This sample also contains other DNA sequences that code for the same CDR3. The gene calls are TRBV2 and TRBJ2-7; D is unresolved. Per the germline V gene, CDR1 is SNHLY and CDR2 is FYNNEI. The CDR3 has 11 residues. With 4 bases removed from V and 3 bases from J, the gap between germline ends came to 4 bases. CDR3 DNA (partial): TGTGCCAGCAGTGCGGGCTACGAG. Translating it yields CASSAGYE. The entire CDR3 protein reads CASSAGYEQYF.

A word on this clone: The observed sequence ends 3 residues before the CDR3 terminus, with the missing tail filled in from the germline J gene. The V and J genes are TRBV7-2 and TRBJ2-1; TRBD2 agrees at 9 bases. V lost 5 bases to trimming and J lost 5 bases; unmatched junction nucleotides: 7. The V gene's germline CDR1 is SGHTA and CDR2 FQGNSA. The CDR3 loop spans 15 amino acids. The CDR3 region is CASSILLAGNNEQFF. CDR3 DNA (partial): TGTGCCAGCAGCATCCTTCTAGCGGGGAACAATGAG.

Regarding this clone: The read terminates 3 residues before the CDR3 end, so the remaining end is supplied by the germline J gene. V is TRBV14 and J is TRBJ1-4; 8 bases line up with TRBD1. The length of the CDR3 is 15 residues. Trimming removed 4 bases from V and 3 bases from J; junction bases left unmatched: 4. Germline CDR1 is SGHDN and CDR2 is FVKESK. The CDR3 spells CASSPGQGANEKLFF. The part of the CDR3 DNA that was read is TGTGCCAGCAGCCCAGGACAGGGCGCTAATGAAAAA.

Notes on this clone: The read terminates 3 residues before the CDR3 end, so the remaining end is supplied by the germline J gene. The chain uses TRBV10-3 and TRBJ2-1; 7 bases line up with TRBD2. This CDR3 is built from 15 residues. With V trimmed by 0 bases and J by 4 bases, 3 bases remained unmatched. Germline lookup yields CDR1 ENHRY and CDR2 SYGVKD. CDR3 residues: CAISESGSGYNEQFF. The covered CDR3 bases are TGTGCCATCAGTGAGTCGGGTAGCGGGTACAATGAG.

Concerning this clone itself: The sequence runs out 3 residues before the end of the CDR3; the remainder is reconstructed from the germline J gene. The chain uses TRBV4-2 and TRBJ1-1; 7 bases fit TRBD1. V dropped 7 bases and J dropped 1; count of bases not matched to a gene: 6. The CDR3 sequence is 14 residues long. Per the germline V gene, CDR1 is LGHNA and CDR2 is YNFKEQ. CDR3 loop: CASNGQATNTEAFF. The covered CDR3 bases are TGTGCCAGCAATGGACAGGCGACGAACACTGAA.

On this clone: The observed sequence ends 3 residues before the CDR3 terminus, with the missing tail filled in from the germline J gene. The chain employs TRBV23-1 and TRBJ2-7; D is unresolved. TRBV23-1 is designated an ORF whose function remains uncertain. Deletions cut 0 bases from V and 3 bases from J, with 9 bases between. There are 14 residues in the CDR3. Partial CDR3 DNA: TGCGCCAGCAGTCAATCGCGGCATCTCTACGAG. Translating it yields CASSQSRHLYE. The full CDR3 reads CASSQSRHLYEQYF.

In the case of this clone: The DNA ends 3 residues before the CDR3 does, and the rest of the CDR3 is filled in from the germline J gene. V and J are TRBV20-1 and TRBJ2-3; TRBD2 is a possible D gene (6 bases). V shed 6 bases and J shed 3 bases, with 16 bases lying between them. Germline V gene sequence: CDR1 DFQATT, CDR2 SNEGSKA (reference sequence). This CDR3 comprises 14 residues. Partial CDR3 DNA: TGCAGTGCGGTGGGGGGAGAAGGGACAGATACG. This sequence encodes CSAVGGEGTDT. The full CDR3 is CSAVGGEGTDTQYF.